The present T cell receptor beta chain was sequenced within a study of blood T cell repertoires in COVID-19. Study as a whole: Samples came from the United States, Italy and Spain, spanning acute and convalescent COVID-19.

The study drew participants aged about 18 to 89 years from around 24 US areas. Participant-reported clinical history was the basis for cohort assignment. In the original workflow: Amplified reference gene primers provided the basis for estimating nucleated cell counts. Repertoires were generated with immunoSEQ multiplex PCR, while TCRdb's copy carries only in-frame clones and drops some. V, J and clone size are taken as reported in that table, and D and trimming were inferred from the DNA itself. The profile covers 250,000 to 350,000 clones, with around 85% appearing a single time and 3.5% to 4.5% taken by the ten largest. The sequenced sample consisted of PBMCs or T cells enriched from blood (not recorded which). The TCR originated in a woman aged 25 to 39 who had recovered from COVID-19.

CDR3 residues: CASSLSYAGTGNSPLHF. The CDR3 DNA sequence: TGTGCCAGCAGTTTATCGTATGCCGGGACAGGGAATTCACCCCTCCACTTT. The chain employs TRBV27 and TRBJ1-6; TRBD1 matches 9 bases. Per the germline V gene, CDR1 is MNHEY and CDR2 is SMNVEV (reference sequence). The junction had 7 bases not matched to a gene; V was cut back by 0 bases and J by 7 bases. This CDR3 spans 17 amino acids.